This T cell receptor beta chain appears in the sequencing data of a study of a mutant IDH1 vaccine in newly diagnosed glioma. Study-wide background: Vaccine administration was initiated 4-6 weeks following radiotherapy alone, or with temozolomide cycles. The earlier regimen, radiotherapy, temozolomide, or both, was most often both. Whole-study findings and limits: Vaccine-induced responses were seen in 93.3% of patients, spanning several MHC alleles.

The time point: week 23, last vaccination. Each vaccine dose was 300 ug of mutant IDH1 20-mer peptide, with topical imiquimod. The study enrolled donors with new WHO grade 3 or 4 IDH1-mutant, ATRX-lost astrocytomas. Only in-frame clones appear in the TCRdb table, and some are missing; sequencing was by immunoSEQ multiplex PCR. Here the sample spans 88,000 or so clones, about 82% being singletons. V lost 4 bases and J lost 0, with 12 bases in between. CDR1 is SEHNR and CDR2 is FQNEAQ in the germline V gene (reference sequence). The CDR3 is 16 amino acids. Concerning this clone: As yet, its antigen is unknown.

The chain employs TRBV7-9 and TRBJ2-2; weak D call: TRBD2 (5 bases). This sequence originates from a man aged 25 to 45 with glioma. Some clones in this sample may be carry-over from other donors' samples. The specimen was PBMCs, collected from a glioma patient whose treatment included an IDH1 peptide vaccine. The CDR3 loop reads CASSSISGTNTGELFF. Written as DNA, the CDR3 is TGTGCCAGCAGCTCCATCTCGGGGACGAACACCGGGGAGCTGTTTTTT. The whole variable domain, remainder taken from reference TRBV7-9 and TRBJ2-2, is DTGVSQNPRHKITKRGQNVTFRCDPISEHNRLYWYRQTLGQGPEFLTYFQNEAQLEKSRLLSDRFSAERPKGSFSTLEIQRTEQGDSAMYLCASSSISGTNTGELFFGEGSRLTVL.